The 5 T cell receptor beta chains below all came from one sample that was sequenced in a study of blood T cell repertoires in COVID-19 (dated by TCRdb to the early 2020s). Library preparation employed the immunoSEQ multiplex PCR assay. TCRdb limited this immuneACCESS table to in-frame rearrangements with V and J called. A share of clones is missing; checked studies link under half to unresolved V genes, and the rest is unexplained. The table for this sample lists about 50,000 clones; approximately 88% of them were counted only once. About an eighth of the sample goes to the ten largest clones. Source material: peripheral blood. The receptors here all came from a human donor with active COVID-19. The donor label of this sample is uncertain.

The chain combines TRBV10-1 with TRBJ2-7; the match to TRBD1 covers 9 bases. Trimming at V came to 4 bases and at J to 0 bases, leaving 4 bases not matched to a gene. This CDR3 comprises 15 residues. CDR1 and CDR2 (germline): WNHNN, SYGVQD (reference sequence). The CDR3 is CASSASDRGSYEQYF. CDR3 coding DNA: TGCGCCAGCAGTGCCTCGGACAGGGGCTCCTACGAGCAGTACTTC.

The chain employs TRBV29-1 and TRBJ2-4; possibly TRBD1 for D (5 bases). Trimming stripped 7 bases from V and 0 bases from J, with 10 bases between. The CDR3 consists of 13 residues. The germline V gene encodes CDR1 SQVTM and CDR2 ANQGSEA. The DNA for the CDR3 is TGCAGCGCCGCGACAGTAGCCAAAAACATTCAGTACTTC. Amino acids: CSAATVAKNIQYF.

This clone has ten or more counts. V usage is TRBV6-5 and J usage is TRBJ1-2, with 8 bases fitting TRBD1. Germline V gene data show CDR1 as MNHEY and CDR2 as SVGAGI. The CDR3 is 15 residues long. V trimming: 5 bases; J trimming: 4 bases; junction bases outside the gene matches: 9. CDR3 bases: TGTGCCAGCAGTCAGAGACAGGGGTGGGTCTATGGCTACACCTTC. As protein: CASSQRQGWVYGYTF.

This clone was recorded once. The chain has TRBV28 and TRBJ1-1; a weak D match, TRBD1 (5 bases). The ends were cut back, 8 bases at V and 4 bases at J, with 17 bases in the middle. CDR1 and CDR2 from the germline V gene are MDHEN and SYDVKM. The length of the CDR3 is 14 residues. CDR3 nucleotide sequence: TGTGCCAGCGCAGGACGCCCCACAGGCACTGAAGCTTTCTTT. Protein sequence: CASAGRPTGTEAFF.

This chain uses TRBV29-1 with TRBJ2-3, with 7 bases matching TRBD1. V shed 7 bases and J 2 bases; nucleotides not matched to a gene: 6. Germline V gene lookup returns CDR1 SQVTM and CDR2 ANQGSEA. This CDR3 is built from 13 residues. The CDR3 DNA is TGCAGCGCTCCGACAGGGAACACAGATACGCAGTATTTT. Translation gives CSAPTGNTDTQYF.